The sample holds many counts of the clone carrying this TCR beta chain. Antigen unknown. V lost 11 bases, J lost 3 bases, and 10 bases lay in between. CDR1 ENHRY and CDR2 SYGVKD come from the germline V gene. The CDR3 is made up of 12 amino acids. The data originate from a study of identical twins. Study-wide results and limits: Insertion counts were lower in abundant cord blood beta clonotypes, a trend that memory repertoires did not show. Models underpredicted monozygotic twin sharing of out-of-frame TCR alpha.

TCRdb called the 5' RACE reads again in MiXCR, with one record for every CDR3 protein. Here the sample spans 350,000 or so distinct CDR3 sequences, approximately 8.7% being singletons. The sequence came from a woman in her forties or fifties in good health. Sequenced material: naive T cells sorted from blood. The chain is built from TRBV10-3 and TRBJ1-4; D is unclear. The DNA for the CDR3 is TGTGCCGTCGGGGTACCTAATGAAAAACTGTTTTTT. This gives the protein CAVGVPNEKLFF.